The T cell receptor (beta chain) described here comes from a study of beta chain features in type 1 diabetes. Sequenced material consisted of expressed TCRB transcripts (all of the isolated RNA was reverse transcribed). Using immunoSEQ multiplex PCR, the repertoire was profiled, and TCRdb retains in-frame clones only, with some absent. The sample holds hundreds of thousands of clones; approximately 9.9% are singletons and the top ten take about 0.014%. Germline CDR1 MNHEY, CDR2 SMNVEV (reference sequence). The junction had 7 bases not matched to a gene; V was cut back by 0 bases and J by 0 bases. CDR3 size: 17 residues.

The chain combines TRBV27 with TRBJ2-7; TRBD1 matches at 8 bases. The source material was naive CD4+ T cells from blood. The TCR originated in a woman in her 30s in good health. The CDR3 nucleotides read TGTGCCAGCAGTTTATCGGTCCGGACAGGGATCTCCTACGAGCAGTACTTC. It translates to CASSLSVRTGISYEQYF.